This T cell receptor beta chain was profiled in a study of blood T cell repertoires in COVID-19. Only in-frame clones appear in the TCRdb table, and some are missing; sequencing was by immunoSEQ multiplex PCR. The repertoire holds a few hundred thousand clones, about 87% seen once, with about 9.4% in the top ten. V lost 1 base, J lost 6 bases, and 9 bases lay in between. The CDR3 consists of 13 residues. Germline CDR1 reads LGHDT; CDR2 reads YNNKEL (reference sequence). The chain combines TRBV3-1 (or the pseudogene TRBV3-2) with TRBJ1-1; D ambiguous. The specimen sequenced was peripheral blood. The clonotype comes from a woman between 65 and 79 years old with COVID-19, enrolled during active disease. CDR3 sequence: CASSQGRAAEAFF. In DNA form, the CDR3 reads TGTGCCAGCAGCCAAGGGCGGGCGGCTGAAGCTTTCTTT.